The text below deals with one T cell receptor beta chain. The data were obtained in a study of blood T cell repertoires in COVID-19. Study at large: The United States, Italy and Spain supplied acute and convalescent COVID-19 samples. Nucleic acid was either cDNA or gDNA, and it came from T cells, B-cell-depleted T cells, or PBMCs.

In the study's own analysis: Quantification of nucleated cells was approximated via reference gene primer amplification. Assay: immunoSEQ multiplex PCR; the TCRdb copy retains only in-frame clones and omits some. V, J and clone size reflect that table, while D and trimming were determined from the DNA. The sample contains 96,000 or so clones, 81% of which appear only once. Those enrolled in Seattle joined during active infection and were followed longitudinally afterward. V was shortened by 2 bases and J by 3 bases, with 10 bases between the two germline ends. This CDR3 contains 14 residues. Germline V lookup: CDR1 SGHRS, CDR2 YFSETQ.

The chain is built from TRBV5-1 and TRBJ2-3; D unresolved. This receptor was identified in a man older than 75 with COVID-19, enrolled during active disease. Source material: peripheral blood. This CDR3 reads CASSFRARTDTQYF. The CDR3 DNA reads TGCGCCAGCAGCTTCCGAGCCCGAACAGATACGCAGTATTTT.